Listed below are T cell receptor beta chains from one sample, sequenced in a study of technical replicates of blood from a few donors. The data were produced by immunoSEQ multiplex PCR, yet TCRdb's version contains in-frame clones alone and is incomplete. Among tens of thousands of clones listed, around 83% were seen once. The sample taken for sequencing was PBMCs. The receptors were gathered from a human donor in good health. Some clones in this sample may be carry-over from other donors' samples. The CDR3 runs from the conserved cysteine through the conserved F or W. The D gene is left open where the match is weak. Clone size, where shown, is once, few, many, or a class for clones that have expanded.

abundance: NA; j_gene: TRBJ2-4; d_gene: NA; v_gene: TRBV2; CDR3aa: CASTLRGLPQSRAKNIQYF; CDR3nt: TGTGCCAGCACCCTGAGGGGACTTCCCCAGTCTAGAGCCAAAAACATTCAGTACTTC
abundance: NA; j_gene: TRBJ2-3; d_gene: NA; v_gene: TRBV5-6; CDR3aa: CASSLKGWAPRGLDTQYF; CDR3nt: TGTGCCAGCAGCTTGAAGGGGTGGGCACCTAGGGGGTTGGATACGCAGTATTTT
abundance: NA; j_gene: TRBJ2-7; d_gene: NA; v_gene: TRBV6-5; CDR3aa: CASSYGEGMAYEQYF; CDR3nt: TGTGCCAGCAGTTACGGTGAGGGAATGGCCTACGAGCAGTACTTC
abundance: NA; j_gene: TRBJ2-7; d_gene: NA; v_gene: TRBV4-3; CDR3aa: CASSQDKFAYEQYF; CDR3nt: TGCGCCAGCAGCCAAGATAAATTTGCCTACGAGCAGTACTTC
abundance: NA; j_gene: TRBJ2-2; d_gene: NA; v_gene: TRBV2; CDR3aa: CASSSPTGANTGELFF; CDR3nt: TGTGCCAGCAGTTCCCCGACAGGAGCGAACACCGGGGAGCTGTTTTTT
abundance: NA; j_gene: TRBJ1-2; d_gene: NA; v_gene: TRBV7-9; CDR3aa: CASSLGGYGYTF; CDR3nt: TGTGCCAGCAGCTTAGGAGGGTATGGCTACACCTTC
abundance: NA; j_gene: TRBJ2-1; d_gene: TRBD2; v_gene: TRBV7-7; CDR3aa: CASSPAKAGGGNEQFF; CDR3nt: TGTGCCAGCAGCCCGGCAAAAGCGGGAGGAGGCAATGAGCAGTTCTTC
abundance: once; j_gene: TRBJ2-2; d_gene: TRBD2; v_gene: TRBV5-6; CDR3aa: CASSSPGGRNTGELFF; CDR3nt: TGTGCCAGCAGCTCCCCCGGCGGGAGGAACACCGGGGAGCTGTTTTTT
abundance: NA; j_gene: TRBJ1-1; d_gene: NA; v_gene: TRBV23-1; CDR3aa: CASSDGVGTEAFF; CDR3nt: TGCGCCAGCAGTGACGGGGTCGGGACTGAAGCTTTCTTT
abundance: NA; j_gene: TRBJ1-3; d_gene: NA; v_gene: TRBV5-6; CDR3aa: CASSVGGSGNTIYF; CDR3nt: TGTGCCAGCAGTGTCGGAGGTTCTGGAAACACCATATATTTT
abundance: NA; j_gene: TRBJ1-6; d_gene: NA; v_gene: TRBV2; CDR3aa: CASSEQGINSPLHF; CDR3nt: TGTGCCAGCAGTGAGCAGGGAATTAATTCACCCCTCCACTTT
abundance: NA; j_gene: TRBJ1-1; d_gene: TRBD1; v_gene: TRBV6-5; CDR3aa: CASSLRDRLNTEAFF; CDR3nt: TGTGCCAGCAGCCTCCGGGACAGACTGAACACTGAAGCTTTCTTT
abundance: NA; j_gene: TRBJ1-2; d_gene: NA; v_gene: TRBV5-1; CDR3aa: CASSLEAGRSGYTF; CDR3nt: TGCGCCAGCAGCTTGGAGGCGGGACGGAGTGGCTACACCTTC
abundance: NA; j_gene: TRBJ1-3; d_gene: TRBD1; v_gene: TRBV5-1; CDR3aa: CASSLEGARAVSGNTIYF; CDR3nt: TGCGCCAGCAGCTTGGAGGGGGCCAGGGCTGTCTCTGGAAACACCATATATTTT
abundance: NA; j_gene: TRBJ1-5; d_gene: NA; v_gene: TRBV11-2; CDR3aa: CASSCGTPQHF; CDR3nt: TGTGCCAGCAGCTGCGGGACTCCCCAGCATTTT
abundance: NA; j_gene: TRBJ1-2; d_gene: NA; v_gene: TRBV4-2; CDR3aa: CASSSRAGGLKDGYTF; CDR3nt: TGTGCCAGCAGCTCCAGAGCGGGGGGCCTTAAGGATGGCTACACCTTC
abundance: NA; j_gene: TRBJ1-1; d_gene: NA; v_gene: TRBV5-4; CDR3aa: CASSIDTEAFF; CDR3nt: TGTGCCAGCAGCATAGACACTGAAGCTTTCTTT
abundance: NA; j_gene: TRBJ2-2; d_gene: NA; v_gene: TRBV9; CDR3aa: CASSPNVLAGELFF; CDR3nt: TGTGCCAGCAGCCCTAATGTTTTAGCCGGGGAGCTGTTTTTT
abundance: NA; j_gene: TRBJ1-5; d_gene: TRBD1; v_gene: TRBV6-1; CDR3aa: CASSDRGQPNQPQHF; CDR3nt: TGTGCCAGCAGTGATAGGGGACAGCCTAATCAGCCCCAGCATTTT
abundance: NA; j_gene: TRBJ2-1; d_gene: NA; v_gene: TRBV11-2; CDR3aa: CASSLDPRLAYNEQFF; CDR3nt: TGTGCCAGCAGCTTAGATCCTAGACTAGCCTACAATGAGCAGTTCTTC
abundance: NA; j_gene: TRBJ2-1; d_gene: NA; v_gene: TRBV7-6; CDR3aa: CASSLSGAVYNEQFF; CDR3nt: TGTGCCAGCAGCTTATCAGGGGCGGTATACAATGAGCAGTTCTTC
abundance: NA; j_gene: TRBJ1-2; d_gene: NA; v_gene: TRBV18; CDR3aa: CASSPRGGPLVGYTF; CDR3nt: TGTGCCAGCTCACCCCGGGGAGGGCCACTAGTGGGCTACACCTTC
abundance: NA; j_gene: TRBJ2-5; d_gene: NA; v_gene: TRBV7-2; CDR3aa: CASSSSRQTQYF; CDR3nt: TGTGCCAGCAGCTCGTCCCGTCAGACCCAGTACTTC
abundance: NA; j_gene: TRBJ2-7; d_gene: NA; v_gene: TRBV15; CDR3aa: CATSRVPSYEQYF; CDR3nt: TGTGCCACCAGCAGAGTTCCTTCCTACGAGCAGTACTTC
abundance: NA; j_gene: TRBJ1-1; d_gene: TRBD1; v_gene: TRBV5-5; CDR3aa: CASSDRANTEAFF; CDR3nt: TGTGCCAGCAGCGACAGGGCGAACACTGAAGCTTTCTTT
abundance: NA; j_gene: TRBJ1-5; d_gene: NA; v_gene: TRBV6-1; CDR3aa: CASSGGLYSNQPQHF; CDR3nt: TGTGCCAGCAGTGGGGGACTATATAGCAATCAGCCCCAGCATTTT
abundance: NA; j_gene: TRBJ1-2; d_gene: NA; v_gene: TRBV5-6; CDR3aa: CASSSEGRHTHGYTF; CDR3nt: TGTGCCAGCAGCTCTGAAGGTAGACATACCCATGGCTACACCTTC
abundance: NA; j_gene: TRBJ1-6; d_gene: TRBD1; v_gene: TRBV29-1; CDR3aa: CSVEQEGTAVRSPLHF; CDR3nt: TGCAGCGTTGAACAAGAAGGGACAGCTGTTCGTTCACCCCTCCACTTT
abundance: NA; j_gene: TRBJ2-3; d_gene: TRBD2; v_gene: TRBV6-1; CDR3aa: CASSDFPRTSGRGSQYF; CDR3nt: TGTGCCAGCAGTGATTTCCCCCGGACTAGCGGGAGAGGTTCGCAGTATTTT
abundance: NA; j_gene: TRBJ1-2; d_gene: TRBD1; v_gene: TRBV4-3; CDR3aa: CASSQETGGYGYTF; CDR3nt: TGCGCCAGCAGCCAGGAAACAGGGGGCTATGGCTACACCTTC
abundance: NA; j_gene: TRBJ2-7; d_gene: NA; v_gene: TRBV2; CDR3aa: CASSAQGIGEQYF; CDR3nt: TGTGCCAGCAGTGCTCAGGGGATTGGCGAGCAGTACTTC
abundance: NA; j_gene: TRBJ2-5; d_gene: TRBD2; v_gene: TRBV5-1; CDR3aa: CASSVGLAGGVQETQYF; CDR3nt: TGCGCCAGCAGCGTCGGACTAGCGGGGGGTGTACAAGAGACCCAGTACTTC
abundance: NA; j_gene: TRBJ2-7; d_gene: NA; v_gene: TRBV19; CDR3aa: CASSPRSGPYEQYF; CDR3nt: TGTGCCAGTAGCCCTCGCTCAGGGCCCTACGAGCAGTACTTC
abundance: NA; j_gene: TRBJ2-1; d_gene: TRBD2; v_gene: TRBV7-9; CDR3aa: CASAGGLAINEQFF; CDR3nt: TGTGCCAGCGCTGGGGGACTAGCGATCAATGAGCAGTTCTTC
abundance: NA; j_gene: TRBJ2-2; d_gene: NA; v_gene: TRBV27; CDR3aa: CASSLWGGTGELFF; CDR3nt: TGTGCCAGCAGTTTATGGGGCGGCACCGGGGAGCTGTTTTTT
abundance: NA; j_gene: TRBJ2-3; d_gene: NA; v_gene: TRBV6-6; CDR3aa: CASKSVVRGTDTQYF; CDR3nt: TGTGCCAGCAAATCGGTAGTGCGAGGCACAGATACGCAGTATTTT
abundance: few; j_gene: TRBJ1-4; d_gene: NA; v_gene: TRBV2; CDR3aa: CASRGGGQGKLFF; CDR3nt: TGTGCCAGCAGGGGGGGAGGGCAGGGAAAACTGTTTTTT
abundance: NA; j_gene: TRBJ1-1; d_gene: TRBD1; v_gene: TRBV7-2; CDR3aa: CASSLGGGRTEAFF; CDR3nt: TGTGCCAGCAGCTTAGGAGGGGGCCGGACTGAAGCTTTCTTT
abundance: medium-sized; j_gene: TRBJ1-1; d_gene: TRBD1; v_gene: TRBV6-5; CDR3aa: CASSFTGTVNTEAFF; CDR3nt: TGTGCCAGCAGTTTTACCGGGACAGTGAACACTGAAGCTTTCTTT
abundance: NA; j_gene: TRBJ2-5; d_gene: TRBD2; v_gene: TRBV5-1; CDR3aa: CASRAAGVSQETQYF; CDR3nt: TGCGCCAGCAGGGCAGCGGGGGTATCCCAAGAGACCCAGTACTTC
abundance: NA; j_gene: TRBJ2-1; d_gene: NA; v_gene: TRBV21-1; CDR3aa: CTPIRSRPRSYNEQFF; CDR3nt: TGCACACCAATTCGGAGCCGCCCTAGGTCCTACAATGAGCAGTTCTTC
abundance: NA; j_gene: TRBJ1-1; d_gene: TRBD1; v_gene: TRBV7-3; CDR3aa: CASSSTGGSTEAFF; CDR3nt: TGTGCCAGCAGCTCCACAGGGGGAAGCACTGAAGCTTTCTTT
abundance: NA; j_gene: TRBJ1-2; d_gene: NA; v_gene: TRBV29-1; CDR3aa: CSVAGVANYGYTF; CDR3nt: TGCAGCGTTGCGGGGGTAGCTAACTATGGCTACACCTTC
abundance: NA; j_gene: TRBJ2-1; d_gene: NA; v_gene: TRBV5-1; CDR3aa: CASSLELGRPREQFF; CDR3nt: TGCGCCAGCAGCTTGGAGTTGGGCCGCCCCCGTGAGCAGTTCTTC
abundance: NA; j_gene: TRBJ1-6; d_gene: TRBD1; v_gene: TRBV19; CDR3aa: CASSGDRANSPLHF; CDR3nt: TGTGCCAGTAGCGGGGACAGGGCTAATTCACCCCTCCACTTT
abundance: NA; j_gene: TRBJ2-7; d_gene: NA; v_gene: TRBV7-2; CDR3aa: CASKQDMSSYEQYF; CDR3nt: TGTGCCAGCAAGCAGGACATGAGCTCCTACGAGCAGTACTTC
abundance: once; j_gene: TRBJ2-1; d_gene: NA; v_gene: TRBV7-2; CDR3aa: CASSPSGDWLSHRFF; CDR3nt: TGTGCCAGCAGCCCTTCCGGGGACTGGCTCTCTCACCGGTTCTTC
abundance: NA; j_gene: TRBJ1-6; d_gene: NA; v_gene: TRBV27; CDR3aa: CASNTGSYNSPLHF; CDR3nt: TGTGCCAGCAACACAGGCTCCTATAATTCACCCCTCCACTTT
abundance: NA; j_gene: TRBJ2-7; d_gene: NA; v_gene: TRBV11-2; CDR3aa: CASSLSSAYEQYF; CDR3nt: TGTGCCAGCAGCTTATCCTCGGCCTACGAGCAGTACTTC
abundance: NA; j_gene: TRBJ2-3; d_gene: NA; v_gene: TRBV6-5; CDR3aa: CASRTGTTDTQYF; CDR3nt: TGTGCCAGCAGAACCGGGACTACAGATACGCAGTATTTT
abundance: few; j_gene: TRBJ1-1; d_gene: NA; v_gene: TRBV2; CDR3aa: CASLRNTEAFF; CDR3nt: TGTGCCAGCCTGAGGAACACTGAAGCTTTCTTT
abundance: NA; j_gene: TRBJ2-5; d_gene: NA; v_gene: TRBV15; CDR3aa: CATSRGGDPLETQYF; CDR3nt: TGTGCCACCAGCAGAGGGGGGGACCCACTGGAGACCCAGTACTTC
abundance: NA; j_gene: TRBJ1-5; d_gene: NA; v_gene: TRBV7-9; CDR3aa: CASSSDSQPQHF; CDR3nt: TGTGCCAGCAGCTCTGATAGTCAGCCCCAGCATTTT
abundance: NA; j_gene: TRBJ2-3; d_gene: NA; v_gene: TRBV7-9; CDR3aa: CASSPGTNGFRTDTQYF; CDR3nt: TGTGCCAGCAGCCCCGGGACAAACGGCTTCCGCACAGATACGCAGTATTTT
abundance: NA; j_gene: TRBJ2-1; d_gene: NA; v_gene: TRBV7-9; CDR3aa: CASSFKHSRGYNEQFF; CDR3nt: TGTGCCAGCAGCTTTAAGCATAGTCGGGGTTACAATGAGCAGTTCTTC